The rows below give T cell receptor beta chains drawn from one sample of a study of T cell responses to AZD1222 COVID-19 vaccine. Sequenced by immunoSEQ multiplex PCR; TCRdb stores in-frame clones only, minus some. The data contain about 89,000 clones, more than 70% of them singletons. This material consisted of peripheral blood, taken 28 days after the second AZD1222 dose. The receptors were gathered from an adult who received the AZD1222 COVID-19 vaccine. The CDR3 runs from the conserved cysteine through the conserved F or W. The D gene is left open where the match is weak. The size of a clone is reported for some rows only, either as once, few or many, or as a class for expanded clones.

v_gene	d_gene	abundance	j_gene	CDR3nt	CDR3aa
TRBV25-1	NA	NA	TRBJ1-4	TGTGCCAGCAGTGGGTGGGGTAAGGAAAAACTGTTTTTT	CASSGWGKEKLFF
TRBV9	TRBD1	few	TRBJ1-2	TGTGCCAGCAGCTTATCAACCGGACAGGGGGCTGGTGGCTACACCTTC	CASSLSTGQGAGGYTF
TRBV19	TRBD2	NA	TRBJ2-2	TGTGCCACCAAGGGGGCTAGCGGGATCATTAACACCGGGGAGCTGTTTTTT	CATKGASGIINTGELFF
TRBV19	NA	NA	TRBJ2-7	TGTGCCAGTAGTCGGGGACGGGACCTATACGAGCAGTACTTC	CASSRGRDLYEQYF
TRBV5-1	NA	NA	TRBJ2-3	TGCGCCAGCAGCTCGGGACGCGACACAGATACGCAGTATTTT	CASSSGRDTDTQYF
TRBV5-1	TRBD2	NA	TRBJ2-7	TGCGCCAGCAGCAGACTAGCGGGAGGGCGTCACGAGCAGTACTTC	CASSRLAGGRHEQYF
TRBV5-1	NA	NA	TRBJ2-3	TGCGCCAGCACGGACCAAGTGGGGTCGACGCAGTATTTT	CASTDQVGSTQYF
TRBV6-5	NA	NA	TRBJ2-5	TGTGCCAGCAGCCCCCAATGGAGGGCAGAGACCCAGTACTTC	CASSPQWRAETQYF
TRBV5-6	NA	NA	TRBJ2-7	TGTGCCAGCAGCTTGAGGACCTACGAGCAGTACTTC	CASSLRTYEQYF
TRBV10-1	NA	NA	TRBJ2-3	TGCGCCAGCAGTGAGTCGGTGGGAGTGAGCACAGATACGCAGTATTTT	CASSESVGVSTDTQYF
TRBV2	TRBD1	NA	TRBJ2-7	TGTGCCAGCAACAACAGGGGGGCCTCCTACGAGCAGTACTTC	CASNNRGASYEQYF
TRBV19	NA	NA	TRBJ1-1	TGTGCCAGTAGAAGCTGGGGCAGGACTGACACTGAAGCTTTCTTT	CASRSWGRTDTEAFF
TRBV6-5	TRBD1	NA	TRBJ2-7	TGTGCCAGCTCCTCCCGGGGACAGCCACCCTACGAGCAGTACTTC	CASSSRGQPPYEQYF
TRBV19	NA	NA	TRBJ2-7	TGTGCCAGTAGCCAATCCAGACTCTCCTACGAGCAGTACTTC	CASSQSRLSYEQYF
TRBV10-3	NA	NA	TRBJ2-1	TGTGCCATCAGATCATCTAGCGCCTACAATGAGCAGTTCTTC	CAIRSSSAYNEQFF
TRBV5-6	TRBD1	NA	TRBJ1-4	TGTGCCAGCAGCCCGGACCCGGGACAGGGTCGGAAACTGTTTTTT	CASSPDPGQGRKLFF
TRBV7-8	TRBD1	NA	TRBJ2-3	TGTGCCAGCAGCTCAGGGGGCGGCACAGATACGCAGTATTTT	CASSSGGGTDTQYF
TRBV29-1	NA	few	TRBJ2-2	TGCAGCGTTGGGGCGGCAGGGAACACCGGGGAGCTGTTTTTT	CSVGAAGNTGELFF
TRBV7-2	NA	NA	TRBJ1-1	TGTGCCAGCAGCTTAGCGTCTACAGGGCCTTACACTGAAGCTTTCTTT	CASSLASTGPYTEAFF
TRBV30	NA	once	TRBJ1-1	TGTGCCTGGAGTCTCGGCGCGGCTAACACTGAAGCTTTCTTT	CAWSLGAANTEAFF
TRBV3-1/TRBV3-2	NA	NA	TRBJ1-5	TGTGCCAGCAGCCAAGATGCGGTTCAGCCCCAGCATTTT	CASSQDAVQPQHF
TRBV6-4	TRBD2	NA	TRBJ2-7	TGTGCCAGCAGTGAAAGCGGGAGGCACTACGAGCAGTACTTC	CASSESGRHYEQYF
TRBV5-4	NA	once	TRBJ2-3	TGTGCCAGCAGCTTGGCCGGGGGAGATACGCAGTATTTT	CASSLAGGDTQYF
TRBV9	NA	NA	TRBJ2-7	TGTGCCAGCAGCCCCCCGGGCGGCTCCTACGAGCAGTACTTC	CASSPPGGSYEQYF
TRBV7-6	NA	NA	TRBJ1-2	TGTGCCAGCAGCTCTGACCCTAACCCCAACTATGGCTACACCTTC	CASSSDPNPNYGYTF
TRBV27	TRBD1	NA	TRBJ1-6	TGTGCCAGCAGTCCCTTAGAGGGGGCTAATTCACCCCTCCACTTT	CASSPLEGANSPLHF
TRBV27	TRBD1	NA	TRBJ2-7	TGTGCCAGCAGCATAGGGGGCTTACGGACCTACGAGCAGTACTTC	CASSIGGLRTYEQYF
TRBV4-3	NA	once	TRBJ1-5	TGCGCCAGCAGCCAGGACCGCTACGGCAATCAGCCCCAGCATTTT	CASSQDRYGNQPQHF
TRBV10-3	TRBD1	NA	TRBJ2-1	TGTGCCATCAGGCAGGGGGCCAATGAGCAGTTCTTC	CAIRQGANEQFF
TRBV28	TRBD2	NA	TRBJ2-3	TGTGCCAGCAGTTTTATAGCGGGGGGCCGGGGAGATACGCAGTATTTT	CASSFIAGGRGDTQYF
TRBV5-4	TRBD1	NA	TRBJ2-3	TGTGCCAGCAGCCCCCTACAGGGGGCGAAGAAGTATTTT	CASSPLQGAKKYF
TRBV19	NA	few	TRBJ1-1	TGTGCCAGTAGTATTCAGGGCAGCTTGAACACTGAAGCTTTCTTT	CASSIQGSLNTEAFF
TRBV10-3	NA	NA	TRBJ1-1	TGTGCCATCACCGAGTCGTCAGGCACTGAAGCTTTCTTT	CAITESSGTEAFF
TRBV20-1	TRBD2	once	TRBJ2-1	TGCAGTGCTAGTCAGGCTAGCGGGAGGGCCTTTAGTACCAATGAGCAGTTCTTC	CSASQASGRAFSTNEQFF
TRBV27	TRBD2	NA	TRBJ2-3	TGTGCCAGCAAAGTAGCGGGAAGCACAGATACGCAGTATTTT	CASKVAGSTDTQYF
TRBV19	TRBD1	NA	TRBJ1-4	TGTGCCACCAGTGGGACAGAACTGTTTTTT	CATSGTELFF
TRBV7-9	TRBD2	NA	TRBJ2-2	TGTGCCAGCAGCTTGGGACTAGCCGCCGGGGAGCTGTTTTTT	CASSLGLAAGELFF
TRBV27	TRBD1	NA	TRBJ1-1	TGTGCCAGCAGCACTTTTGGGACAGACAACACTGAAGCTTTCTTT	CASSTFGTDNTEAFF
TRBV6-1	NA	few	TRBJ1-5	TGTGCCAGCAGTGAAGCGATACCATCAGGTTATAGCAATCAGCCCCAGCATTTT	CASSEAIPSGYSNQPQHF
TRBV12-2	NA	NA	TRBJ2-3	TGTGCAAGTCGCTTAACGAGGACTAGCGGGAGTACAGATACGCAGTATTTT	CASRLTRTSGSTDTQYF
TRBV28	TRBD1	NA	TRBJ1-1	TGTGCCAGCTTATACCGGGACAGTCCGTTGAGGACTGAAGCTTTCTTT	CASLYRDSPLRTEAFF
TRBV25-1	NA	few	TRBJ2-1	TGTGCCAGCAGTTCGTCAGGGAGGCATGAGCAGTTCTTC	CASSSSGRHEQFF
TRBV6-4	NA	NA	TRBJ2-3	TGTGCCAGCAGTGACTCAGGTGGAGCAGATACGCAGTATTTT	CASSDSGGADTQYF
TRBV19	NA	NA	TRBJ2-3	TGTGCCAGTAGCCCGATGTGGGGAGATACGCAGTATTTT	CASSPMWGDTQYF
TRBV4-3	TRBD1	NA	TRBJ1-1	TGCGCCAGCAGCCAAGGGGGACAGGTGGCCAGGGAAGCTTTCTTT	CASSQGGQVAREAFF
TRBV28	NA	NA	TRBJ1-3	TGTGCCAGCAGTTTATTCTCCGGAAACACCATATATTTT	CASSLFSGNTIYF
TRBV6-1	NA	NA	TRBJ2-1	TGTGCCAGCAGTGGGGAATGGACGTACAATGAGCAGTTCTTC	CASSGEWTYNEQFF
TRBV28	NA	NA	TRBJ2-3	TGTGCCAGCAGGGCAGCGGATACGCAGTATTTT	CASRAADTQYF
TRBV10-1	NA	NA	TRBJ2-7	TGCGCCAGCAGAAGGGACGGAGCCTCCTACGAGCAGTACTTC	CASRRDGASYEQYF
TRBV5-1	TRBD2	NA	TRBJ2-2	TGCGCCAGCAGCTTGGCTGCGGGGGGGCCGAACACCGGGGAGCTGTTTTTT	CASSLAAGGPNTGELFF
TRBV28	NA	NA	TRBJ1-1	TGTGCCACCCTCCCAGCAGACATGAACACTGAAGCTTTCTTT	CATLPADMNTEAFF
TRBV6-1	NA	NA	TRBJ1-5	TGTGCCAGCAGTGAAGGGGGGGTTCAGCCCCAGCATTTT	CASSEGGVQPQHF
TRBV6-2/TRBV6-3	TRBD1	NA	TRBJ2-7	TGTGCCAGCAGCCCCTCGACAGGGGGCTGGGACGAGCAGTACTTC	CASSPSTGGWDEQYF
TRBV7-2	TRBD1	NA	TRBJ1-5	TGTGCCAGCAGCTACCCGGGACAGGGGAATCAGCCCCAGCATTTT	CASSYPGQGNQPQHF